Listed below are T cell receptor beta chains from one sample, sequenced in a study of post-analysis software for immune sequencing data. TCRdb fed the PCR reads into MiXCR, producing one record per CDR3 protein. The table lists about 770,000 distinct CDR3 sequences, about half of them singletons. Sequenced input: blood. These TCRs come from a girl aged 10-17 years with multiple sclerosis. CDR3s include the opening cysteine and the closing phenylalanine or tryptophan. Fields, in order: D gene, V gene, J gene, clone size, CDR3 protein, CDR3 DNA. The D gene is left open where the match is weak. The listing skips clone size in some rows; elsewhere it reads once, few, many or a size class.

>TRBD2|TRBV10-3|TRBJ2-6|few
CAISHRVDTLGGDLRANVLTF
TGTGCCATCAGTCACCGTGTGGACACGCTTGGGGGGGACTTGAGGGCCAACGTCCTGACTTTC
>TRBD2|TRBV7-8|TRBJ2-5|.
CASSSLPSGRGEETQYF
TGTGCCAGCAGCTCCCTTCCTAGCGGGAGGGGGGAAGAGACCCAGTACTTC
>.|TRBV19|TRBJ2-1|once
CASSLTATLTTYNEQFF
TGTGCCAGTAGCCTAACCGCGACCTTGACTACCTACAATGAGCAGTTCTTC
>.|TRBV4-1|TRBJ2-2|few
CASRGGNGAGELFF
TGCGCCAGTCGGGGAGGTAACGGGGCCGGGGAGCTGTTTTTT
>.|TRBV6-1|TRBJ2-3|few
CASRRRAIAFDGTDTQYF
TGTGCCAGCAGACGTCGAGCGATAGCGTTTGATGGCACAGATACGCAGTATTTT
>TRBD1|TRBV29-1|TRBJ2-7|.
CSVRGTGAYEQYF
TGCAGTGTTAGAGGGACAGGGGCTTACGAGCAGTACTTC
>.|TRBV11-1|TRBJ2-3|.
CASSSWSSVHIDTQYF
TGTGCCAGCAGCTCTTGGAGCAGCGTTCACATAGATACGCAGTATTTT
>.|TRBV27|TRBJ2-5|few
CASRPSLGARRQGTQYF
TGTGCCAGCAGACCCTCCCTGGGCGCCCGGAGGCAAGGGACCCAGTACTTC
>.|TRBV7-2|TRBJ2-7|.
CASSPTDGNYHEQYF
TGTGCCAGCAGCCCCACGGATGGGAACTACCACGAGCAGTACTTC
>.|TRBV29-1|TRBJ2-7|.
CSVRKESYEQYF
TGCAGCGTTAGGAAGGAATCCTACGAGCAGTACTTC
>.|TRBV5-1|TRBJ2-7|few
CASSPDGDPYEQYF
TGCGCCAGCTCCCCCGACGGAGACCCCTACGAGCAGTACTTC
>TRBD1|TRBV11-2|TRBJ2-7|few
CASSAAGTGDYEQYF
TGTGCCAGCAGCGCCGCCGGGACAGGAGACTACGAGCAGTACTTC
>TRBD1|TRBV18|TRBJ1-2|.
CASSPGQGVNGYTF
TGTGCCAGCTCACCGGGACAGGGTGTTAATGGCTACACCTTC
>.|TRBV5-1|TRBJ2-5|few
CASSRTREETQYF
TGCGCCAGCAGTCGAACCAGGGAAGAGACCCAGTACTTC
>.|TRBV6-5|TRBJ2-7|.
CASRAFGTNPYEQYF
TGTGCCAGCAGAGCCTTCGGGACAAACCCATACGAGCAGTACTTC
>.|TRBV10-3|TRBJ2-1|few
CAITTATPSSYNEQFF
TGTGCCATCACCACTGCAACCCCAAGCTCCTACAATGAGCAGTTCTTC
>.|TRBV7-2|TRBJ2-7|few
CASSLSGAGIRTYEQYF
TGTGCCAGCAGCTTAAGTGGGGCAGGGATTCGTACCTACGAGCAGTACTTC
>TRBD2|TRBV7-2|TRBJ2-1|few
CASSRNLAGEYNEQFF
TGTGCCAGCAGCCGGAACCTAGCGGGAGAGTACAATGAGCAGTTCTTC
>TRBD2|TRBV6-2/TRBV6-3|TRBJ2-1|few
CASSLHGRGLNEQFF
TGTGCCAGCAGTTTGCACGGGAGGGGTTTGAATGAGCAGTTCTTC
>.|TRBV29-1|TRBJ1-4|once
CSVEMGTNEKLFF
TGCAGCGTTGAAATGGGCACCAATGAAAAACTGTTTTTT
>TRBD2|TRBV12-3/TRBV12-4|TRBJ2-5|.
CASSLGLVQTQYF
TGTGCCAGCAGCTTGGGACTAGTTCAGACCCAGTACTTC
>TRBD2|TRBV7-2|TRBJ2-3|.
CASSLGTSGSADTQYF
TGTGCCAGCAGCTTAGGGACTAGCGGGAGTGCAGATACGCAGTATTTT
>.|TRBV5-1|TRBJ1-1|.
CASRSAGGQTNTEAFF
TGCGCCAGCAGATCTGCGGGGGGGCAGACGAACACTGAAGCTTTCTTT
>TRBD2|TRBV6-5|TRBJ2-1|.
CAVTSGVSYNEQFF
TGTGCCGTGACTAGCGGGGTTTCCTACAATGAGCAGTTCTTC
>TRBD1|TRBV24-1|TRBJ1-2|.
CATSGGTGGKYGYTF
TGTGCCACCAGTGGTGGGACAGGGGGCAAGTATGGCTACACCTTC
>TRBD1|TRBV7-9|TRBJ1-3|.
CASSLAAGGYGNTIYF
TGTGCCAGCAGCTTAGCAGCAGGGGGCTATGGAAACACCATATATTTT
>TRBD2|TRBV5-5|TRBJ2-1|.
CASSPGLAGGIYEQFF
TGTGCCAGCAGCCCCGGACTAGCGGGAGGAATTTACGAGCAGTTCTTC
>.|TRBV20-1|TRBJ2-7|.
CSATWPPWGYEQYF
TGCAGTGCCACTTGGCCACCTTGGGGCTACGAGCAGTACTTC
>.|TRBV7-3|TRBJ2-3|few
CASSSRGLSHTQYF
TGTGCCAGCAGTAGCCGGGGGCTCTCTCATACGCAGTATTTT
>TRBD2|TRBV20-1|TRBJ2-1|.
CSVLTSGTYNEQFF
TGCAGTGTTTTGACTAGCGGGACCTACAATGAGCAGTTCTTC
>.|TRBV15|TRBJ2-2|.
CATSRDGARPNTGELFF
TGTGCCACCAGCAGAGATGGAGCACGGCCGAACACCGGGGAGCTGTTTTTT
>.|TRBV2|TRBJ1-1|.
CASSEQIEAFF
TGTGCCAGCAGTGAACAGATTGAAGCTTTCTTT
>TRBD2|TRBV7-6|TRBJ2-1|.
CASSLEPAGLASGSEQFF
TGTGCCAGCAGCTTAGAGCCTGCTGGACTAGCTTCCGGGAGTGAGCAGTTCTTC
>TRBD2|TRBV12-3/TRBV12-4|TRBJ2-1|.
CASTRTSGTTEQFF
TGTGCCAGCACCCGGACTAGCGGGACTACTGAGCAGTTCTTC
>.|TRBV27|TRBJ1-1|.
CASSFRAMAEAFF
TGTGCCAGCAGTTTTAGGGCGATGGCTGAAGCTTTCTTT
>.|TRBV29-1|TRBJ1-4|.
CSVESEQNEKLFF
TGCAGCGTTGAATCGGAGCAAAATGAAAAACTGTTTTTT
>TRBD2|TRBV12-3/TRBV12-4|TRBJ2-1|.
CACSLGTGGNNEQFF
TGTGCCTGCAGTTTAGGGACGGGAGGGAACAATGAGCAGTTCTTC
>.|TRBV7-2|TRBJ2-7|.
CASSLGHSGEQYF
TGTGCCAGCAGCTTAGGACATTCCGGGGAGCAGTACTTC
>TRBD2|TRBV29-1|TRBJ2-5|many
CSVEGRLAGGPETQYF
TGCAGCGTTGAAGGTCGACTAGCGGGAGGGCCGGAGACCCAGTACTTC
>.|TRBV12-3/TRBV12-4|TRBJ1-4|.
CASSKDRPATNEKLFF
TGTGCCAGCTCGAAAGACAGGCCGGCAACTAATGAAAAACTGTTTTTT
>.|TRBV20-1|TRBJ1-5|.
CSARGWGGSNQPQHF
TGCAGTGCTAGAGGATGGGGGGGCAGCAATCAGCCCCAGCATTTT
>TRBD1|TRBV24-1|TRBJ2-5|few
CATSDLRQGAWETQYF
TGTGCCACCAGTGATTTGAGGCAGGGGGCATGGGAGACCCAGTACTTC
>.|TRBV7-2|TRBJ1-5|few
CASSLAVVGQPQHF
TGTGCCAGCAGCTTAGCGGTGGTCGGTCAGCCCCAGCATTTT
>.|TRBV10-3|TRBJ2-6|few
CAISAGVGGANVLTF
TGTGCCATCAGTGCAGGGGTTGGTGGGGCCAACGTCCTGACTTTC
>TRBD2|TRBV7-2|TRBJ2-3|.
CASSARLAGGADTQYF
TGTGCCAGCAGCGCCCGACTAGCGGGAGGGGCAGATACGCAGTATTTT
>.|TRBV6-2/TRBV6-3|TRBJ1-1|.
CASRERQVRTAEAFF
TGTGCCAGCAGAGAGAGACAGGTGAGGACGGCTGAAGCTTTCTTT